This T cell receptor beta chain originates from a study of OX40 agonist ivuxolimab in advanced cancers. At the level of the study: Mean age 60 years, range about 23 to 85; 82.7% male.

General study points: Average numbers of expanded clones were greater in CD8+ T cells than in CD4+.

Trimming took 4 bases from V and 2 from J; bases not matched to a gene: 11. The CDR3 loop spans 18 amino acids. CDR1 and CDR2 (germline): SGHAT, FQNNGV. This clone has just a few counts. No antigen is known for it. The repertoire was sequenced with immunoSEQ multiplex PCR; TCRdb's copy has only in-frame clones and lacks some. This table holds about 80,000 clones, about 83% found once. The chain joins TRBV11-2 to TRBJ2-5, with TRBD2 identical over 12 bases. The source of this sequence is an adult with an advanced solid tumor such as melanoma, head and neck, liver or kidney cancer. The sequencing here drew on CD4+ or CD8+ T cells sorted from blood, taken in a trial of the OX40 agonist ivuxolimab. DNA of the CDR3: TGTGCCAGCAGCTCCAGTGCGCGCGGACTAGCGGGGCAAGAGACCCAGTACTTC. It translates to CASSSSARGLAGQETQYF.